The T cell receptor (beta chain) described here comes from a study of blood T cells in healthy people across ages (dated by TCRdb to the mid-2010s). Background on the whole study: In model experiments, template switching captured about one uniquely barcoded TCR beta cDNA molecule for every two T cells. The study measured age-related changes in TCR beta repertoire diversity using deep sequencing normalized with unique cDNA molecular identifiers. Using the same blood draw, the study looked at two additional independent replicas of 1 million unique cDNA reads for two donors, one aged 18 to 29 and the other aged 80 or older. To avoid experimental bias, donors of different ages were spread randomly across the sequencing lanes. The donors were split into four age groups: young (average about 15 years), middle-aged (over 35), aged (more than 55) and long-lived (approximately 89). General study outcomes and caveats: Observed TCR beta diversity per million T cells fell roughly linearly with age, and a significant reduction was already apparent by age around 40. Compared with the aged group, the long-lived group had more naive CD4+ T cells, fewer expanded clones and increased TCR diversity, a pattern suggesting age selection. Estimates of total diversity from one million sequenced T cells were regarded as lower bounds and underestimates. The CMV infection status of donors was not known, potentially confounding age-related changes in expanded clonotypes. Because profiling used bulk unsorted PBMCs, naive and antigen-experienced compartments could not be compared conclusively. A strong correlation was found between observed TCR beta diversity and the percentage of naive T cells measured by flow cytometry.

Library preparation was by 5' RACE. Reads for this sample came from an Illumina HiSeq 2500. A second PCR of 7 to 11 cycles was run with a J-beta primer mix and a sample-barcoded 5' primer. A template-switch 5' adaptor carrying 12 random nucleotides introduced a unique molecular identifier onto each TCR beta cDNA molecule. Each sample yielded at least 2.5 million CDR3-containing paired-end reads. All of the RNA was converted into first-strand cDNA using the Mint cDNA synthesis kit, with a TRBC-specific oligonucleotide serving as the primer. Following uracil-DNA glycosylase treatment, a first 18-cycle PCR with universal primers M1SS and BC2_uni_R was performed on all cDNA. The authors' pipeline ran thus. For normalization, 1 million high-quality reads were randomly selected from each sample, with every read carrying a distinct molecular identifier. Instead of being binned into consensus sequences, reads with shared molecular identifiers were discarded. MiTCR, run with a Q25 quality threshold and the strictest error-elimination algorithm, handled CDR3 identification, clonotype clustering and error correction. A nonparametric unseen species model using Euler transformation provided a lower-bound estimate of total TCR beta diversity. Clones were called with MiXCR by TCRdb after fastp trimmed the public reads at Q25, and only in-frame beta chains were retained. Each CDR3 protein gets just one entry, which takes the most common genes and DNA from the rows behind it. Clone size and V and J calls follow TCRdb, not the original study. Counted in this sample were 1.5 million or so distinct CDR3 sequences; 40% to 50% of them appeared once. Approximately 7.9% of the sample goes to the ten largest clones.

This clonotype was picked up a small number of times. Its antigen is not yet known. Base-call qualities are not available, and no considerably larger clone is one nucleotide away. Systemically healthy Caucasian individuals from Russia, 39 in total and aged roughly 6 to 100 years, were included as donors. Roughly 11 milliliters of peripheral blood were drawn from each donor into EDTA-treated Vacutainer tubes. Ficoll-Paque density-gradient centrifugation was used to isolate PBMCs, with at least 7 million per sample. Trizol reagent was used to extract total RNA from the PBMCs, yielding at least 6 micrograms per sample. For every donor, flow cytometry on a PBMC aliquot measured the percentage of naive CD45RAhigh/CD27high T cells. Measured from the cysteine to the phenylalanine, the CDR3 is 17 residues long. The entry retains the CDR3 DNA only, 51 bases that are in frame from base 1. V gives up 4 bases and J gives up 2 bases, and the segment between their germline ends measures 18 bases. For CDR1 and CDR2, the germline V gene lists MGHRA and YSYEKL.

The receptor chain draws on TRBV4-1 and TRBJ1-5, with TRBD1 tentatively as D gene (6 bases match). This sequence originates from a woman aged 18 to 35 in good health. Sample: blood. The DNA sequence follows: TGCGCCAGCAGCCTCCCACAGGGAAAGAGGGGCAATCAGCCCCAGCATTTT. It specifies CASSLPQGKRGNQPQHF.